This T cell receptor beta chain was sequenced for a study of cytomegalovirus exposure and HLA in healthy donors. Amplification used 60 Vbeta primers and 13 Jbeta primers. Only in-frame clones appear in the TCRdb table, and some are missing; sequencing was by immunoSEQ multiplex PCR. Here the sample spans about 130,000 clones, under 85% being singletons. As for this clone: Its antigen is unknown.

Study results and limitations: An analysis done earlier found most TCR beta V segments productive about 90% or about 30% of the time. Cytomegalovirus association was listed for approximately 160 TCR beta chains.

The TCR was taken from a woman in her fifties or sixties in good health and CMV-seropositive. The specimen was PBMCs.

The CDR3 DNA reads as TGTGCCAGCATTTCCCGAGAGACCCAGTACTTC. Its protein is CASISRETQYF. The V and J genes are TRBV7-6 and TRBJ2-5; D is unresolved. The germline V gene has CDR1 SGHVS and CDR2 FNYEAQ. V shed 7 bases and J shed 4 bases, with 7 bases lying between them. This CDR3 region has 11 residues.